The rows below give T cell receptor beta chains drawn from one sample of a study of T-cell memory formation after mild COVID-19. TCRdb recomputed calls from the 5' RACE reads with MiXCR, one row per CDR3 protein. The table lists just over 200,000 distinct CDR3 sequences, over 9% of them singletons, with approximately 3.3% in the top ten. The sample was PBMCs or a T cell subset sorted from them (not recorded which). The receptor source for this set is a man aged 18-30 years who had mild COVID-19 (a few samples of this study predate the infection). Cell type and time point are not known. The CDR3 runs from the conserved cysteine through the conserved F or W. A D gene is named only where the DNA matches it firmly. The size entry is marked missing in some rows and otherwise reads once, few, many or a size class.

TRBD2	TRBJ2-1	many	TRBV11-3	TGTGCCAGCAGCTTGGGGACTAGTGGCGATGAGCAGTTCTTC	CASSLGTSGDEQFF
.	TRBJ2-5	few	TRBV28	TGTGCCAGCAGTTTGCAACAGTATAGCCCTCCCCAGTACTTC	CASSLQQYSPPQYF
.	TRBJ1-1	.	TRBV6-6	TGTGCCAGCAGTTACCACGGCACTGAAGCTTTCTTT	CASSYHGTEAFF
.	TRBJ2-3	.	TRBV5-1	TGCGCCAGCAATGAACAGGGAGGGGATACGCAGTATTTT	CASNEQGGDTQYF
.	TRBJ2-7	many	TRBV5-1	TGCGCCAGCAGCGGGATGGACTTTTACGAGCAGTACTTC	CASSGMDFYEQYF
TRBD1	TRBJ1-6	few	TRBV7-2	TGTGCCAGCAGCTTAGTACAGGGGGCTGTCTCACCCCTCCACTTT	CASSLVQGAVSPLHF
.	TRBJ2-2	many	TRBV7-2	TGTGCCAGCAGCTTTAGCCTGAGGGCCGCGGACACCGGGGAGCTGTTTTTT	CASSFSLRAADTGELFF
.	TRBJ2-5	few	TRBV10-1	TGCGCCAGCAGTGAGTCGACTCCGGCCAGCTACCAAGAGACCCAGTACTTC	CASSESTPASYQETQYF
TRBD1	TRBJ2-3	few	TRBV7-3	TGTGCCAGCAGCGCCCAGGGGGCTGTCGACGCAGATACGCAGTATTTT	CASSAQGAVDADTQYF
.	TRBJ1-1	few	TRBV29-1	TGCAGCGCGACGCGACCTTACACTGAAGCTTTCTTT	CSATRPYTEAFF
TRBD1	TRBJ1-2	.	TRBV5-1	TGCGCCAGCAGCTTGGTTGCCGGACAGGGTTATAGTGGCTACACCTTC	CASSLVAGQGYSGYTF
.	TRBJ2-3	.	TRBV4-1	TGCGCCAGCGGTCTCGGATGGGGTGGTACAGATACGCAGTATTTT	CASGLGWGGTDTQYF
TRBD1	TRBJ2-7	many	TRBV11-2	TGTGCCAGCAGCTTAGTGACGGGACAGGGGAACGAGCAGTACTTC	CASSLVTGQGNEQYF
.	TRBJ1-1	many	TRBV20-1	TGCAGTGCTAGATCAGCTAACACTGAAGCTTTCTTT	CSARSANTEAFF
TRBD2	TRBJ2-3	.	TRBV20-1	TGCAGTGCTAGAGGGCCTAGCGGGGGGAGCCGTGATACGCAGTATTTT	CSARGPSGGSRDTQYF
.	TRBJ2-5	few	TRBV19	TGTGCCAGTAGTATGAGAGAGACCCAGTACTTC	CASSMRETQYF
.	TRBJ2-1	many	TRBV5-1	TGCGCCAGCAGCTTAGGATCGACAGTAAACAATGAGCAGTTCTTC	CASSLGSTVNNEQFF
.	TRBJ2-3	.	TRBV20-1	TGCAGTGCTAGACGTCTGGGGGCAGCCAGCACAGATACGCAGTATTTT	CSARRLGAASTDTQYF
.	TRBJ1-1	few	TRBV30	TGTGCCTGGAATTGGGACACTGAAGCTTTCTTT	CAWNWDTEAFF
.	TRBJ1-2	few	TRBV7-2	TGTGCCAGCAGCTGGGTTAGAGCGAGCCTTTATGGCTACACCTTC	CASSWVRASLYGYTF
.	TRBJ2-7	few	TRBV4-2	TGTGCCAGCAGCCAATACCAGGGTACTGAGTCGGAGCAGTACTTC	CASSQYQGTESEQYF
TRBD1	TRBJ1-1	few	TRBV6-5	TGTGCCAGCAGTTACTCGCTTTGGCAGGGGGCGACAGGAGCTTTCTTT	CASSYSLWQGATGAFF
.	TRBJ2-1	many	TRBV5-1	TGCGCCAGCAGCTTGGGGACCGAAATACACAATGAGCAGTTCTTC	CASSLGTEIHNEQFF
.	TRBJ1-2	.	TRBV5-1	TGCGCCAGCAGCTTTACCGGGGAAGATAACTATGGCTACACCTTC	CASSFTGEDNYGYTF
.	TRBJ1-1	.	TRBV7-2	TGTGCCAGCAGCCCTCCGGTAGGGGAGGCTGAAGCTTTCTTT	CASSPPVGEAEAFF
.	TRBJ2-2	.	TRBV3-1	TGTGCCAGCAGCCAAGATCCCCTGATGAACACCGGGGAGCTGTTTTTT	CASSQDPLMNTGELFF
.	TRBJ2-3	many	TRBV12-3/TRBV12-4	TGTGCCAGCAGTTTACAGGTCGCAGATACGCAGTATTTT	CASSLQVADTQYF
.	TRBJ2-5	.	TRBV4-3	TGCGCCAGCAGCCAAGACATAGGGCAAGAGACCCAGTACTTC	CASSQDIGQETQYF
.	TRBJ2-3	few	TRBV6-4	TGTGCCAGCAGTGTGGGGGCGAGCACAGATACGCAGTATTTT	CASSVGASTDTQYF
TRBD1	TRBJ2-1	.	TRBV25-1	TGTGCCAGCAGTGAAGCGGGGACAGGGGGTTTTGGTGAGCAGTTCTTC	CASSEAGTGGFGEQFF
.	TRBJ1-3	.	TRBV6-2/TRBV6-3	TGTGCCAGCAGTTACTCGAGGACCCTGGACACCATATATTTT	CASSYSRTLDTIYF
TRBD1	TRBJ1-2	.	TRBV7-2	TGTGCCAGCAGGTCTCGGCCCACGACTACAGGGGATGGCTACACCTTC	CASRSRPTTTGDGYTF
.	TRBJ1-5	.	TRBV6-5	TGTGCCAGCAGTGCAACAGGGATGGGCAATCAGCCCCAGCATTTT	CASSATGMGNQPQHF
.	TRBJ1-2	many	TRBV20-1	TGCAGTGCTAGGTGGCTCCTCTATGGCTACACCTTC	CSARWLLYGYTF
.	TRBJ2-5	few	TRBV7-8	TGTGCCAGCAGCCTAAGTTGGGGGACCCAGTACTTC	CASSLSWGTQYF
.	TRBJ2-2	few	TRBV4-3	TGCGCCAGCAGCCAAGATTTGGATCCCGGGGAGCTGTTTTTT	CASSQDLDPGELFF
.	TRBJ2-5	many	TRBV5-1	TGCGCCAGCAGCTTGGGAGTCGACCAAGAGACCCAGTACTTC	CASSLGVDQETQYF
TRBD2	TRBJ2-1	many	TRBV20-1	TGCAGTGCTAGACTAGCGGGGGCTAGCTCCTACAATGAGCAGTTCTTC	CSARLAGASSYNEQFF
TRBD1	TRBJ2-7	many	TRBV7-8	TGTGCCAGCAGCCAGAACAGGGGTACCCCGTACGAGCAGTACTTC	CASSQNRGTPYEQYF
.	TRBJ1-5	.	TRBV6-2/TRBV6-3	TGTGCCAGCTGGCGGGGCGGGACGCAGTTTGAGCCCCAGCATTTT	CASWRGGTQFEPQHF
TRBD1	TRBJ2-5	.	TRBV2	TGTGCCAGCGGGGGACAGGGGATCTCAGGAGAGACCCAGTACTTC	CASGGQGISGETQYF
TRBD1	TRBJ2-5	many	TRBV4-3	TGCGCCAGCAGCCAAGACGGGGCAGGGGGCGAAGAGACCCAGTACTTC	CASSQDGAGGEETQYF
.	TRBJ1-1	.	TRBV11-1	TGTGCCAGCAGCCGACGGAGGACAATGAACACTGAAGCTTTCTTT	CASSRRRTMNTEAFF
TRBD2	TRBJ2-3	.	TRBV7-9	TGTGCCAGCAGCCAGGGACTAGCCGCAGATACGCAGTATTTT	CASSQGLAADTQYF
.	TRBJ2-7	few	TRBV20-1	TGCAGTGCCTCAAAACTTGACCCAGGAGGCTACGAGCAGTACTTC	CSASKLDPGGYEQYF